This entry lists 14 T cell receptor beta chains sequenced from one sample in a study of blood T cell repertoires in COVID-19. The data were produced by immunoSEQ multiplex PCR, yet TCRdb's version contains in-frame clones alone and is incomplete. The sample comprises fewer than 150,000 clones, more than 80% of which are singletons, and 4.3% rests with the top ten. Sequencing used peripheral blood. These receptors were obtained from a human donor in a cohort sampled during active COVID-19.

This clone was observed a few times. The chain is built from TRBV11-2 and TRBJ2-7, with D tentatively TRBD2 (6 bases). Germline V lookup: CDR1 SGHAT, CDR2 FQNNGV. Trimming shortened V by 5 bases and J by 4 bases, and 15 bases separated the two germline ends. This CDR3 contains 14 residues. For the CDR3, the DNA is TGTGCCAGCAGCCACTCCGGGACTTATTACGAGCAGTACGTC. This sequence encodes CASSHSGTYYEQYV.

The chain couples TRBV27 to TRBJ1-2; TRBD1 might be the D (5 bases). Germline assignment: CDR1 MNHEY and CDR2 SMNVEV (reference sequence). Between the trimmed V and J ends, which lost 2 bases and 4 bases, there was a span of 17 bases. This CDR3 comprises 16 residues. The DNA of the CDR3 is TGTGCCAGCAGTTTAACTCGGGGGGATGGTGGCTATGGCTACACCTTC. As protein: CASSLTRGDGGYGYTF.

The chain has TRBV20-1 and TRBJ2-7; 7 bases match TRBD2. V shed 6 bases, J shed 5 bases, and the junction held 1 base outside the gene matches. The CDR3 is made up of 10 amino acids. Per the germline V gene, CDR1 is DFQATT and CDR2 is SNEGSKA (reference sequence). DNA of the CDR3: TGCAGTGCCCGGGGGGACGAGCAGTACTTC. Translating gives CSARGDEQYF.

The rearrangement uses TRBV13 and TRBJ2-5; weak D call: TRBD1 (6 bases). This CDR3 contains 13 residues. The germline V and J ends were trimmed by 5 bases and 1 base, with 8 bases remaining between them. The germline CDR1 and CDR2 sequences are PRHDT and FYEKMQ (reference sequence). CDR3 sequence (DNA): TGTGCCAGCAGCCAGGGGATCCAAGAGACCCAGTACTTC. Translating it yields CASSQGIQETQYF.

The chain has TRBV20-1 and TRBJ2-2; TRBD2 might be the D (5 bases). V was shortened by 3 bases and J by 5 bases, with 13 bases between the two germline ends. The germline CDR1 and CDR2 sequences are DFQATT and SNEGSKA (reference sequence). The CDR3 totals 14 residues. In DNA form, the CDR3 reads TGCAGTGCTAGTCGGGGTGTTGTAACCGGGGAGCTGTTTTTT. Residues: CSASRGVVTGELFF.

This chain links TRBV10-3 with TRBJ2-1, with 10 bases identical to TRBD2. CDR1 and CDR2 from the germline V gene are ENHRY and SYGVKD. V dropped 2 bases and J dropped 6; count of bases not matched to a gene: 1. The CDR3 spans 14 residues. CDR3 DNA sequence: TGTGCCATCAGTGAGACTAGCGGGGCCAATGAGCAGTTCTTC. Amino acids: CAISETSGANEQFF.

The J gene is TRBJ1-5, the V gene TRBV6-5; D ambiguous. Germline CDR1 reads MNHEY; CDR2 reads SVGAGI. The CDR3 length is 15 residues. V was shortened by 5 bases and J by 5 bases, with 16 bases between the two germline ends. The CDR3 bases are TGTGCCAGCAGTACCGGCCCCAGGCAAGATCAGCCCCAGCATTTT. Protein product: CASSTGPRQDQPQHF.

The chain joins TRBV5-1 to TRBJ1-3; D is uncertain. Trimming removed 4 bases at V and 1 base at J, with 9 bases between. CDR1 SGHRS and CDR2 YFSETQ come from the germline V gene. The CDR3 runs 14 residues. CDR3 protein: CASSHGESGNTIYF. In DNA form, the CDR3 reads TGCGCCAGCAGCCACGGAGAGTCTGGAAACACCATATATTTT.

The chain recombines TRBV10-2 with TRBJ2-1, with D maybe TRBD1 (6 bases). V shed 6 bases and J shed 7 bases, with 19 bases lying between them. The CDR3 covers 15 residues. Per germline, CDR1 WSHSY and CDR2 SAAADI. CDR3 sequence (DNA): TGCGCCAGCAGCAGATCAGGGACGCAGGGGAATGAGCAGTTCTTC. Translation: CASSRSGTQGNEQFF.

The chain joins TRBV5-1 to TRBJ1-6; the match to TRBD1 covers 7 bases. V lost 0 bases to trimming and J lost 10 bases; unmatched junction nucleotides: 10. Germline values: CDR1 SGHRS, CDR2 YFSETQ. The CDR3 runs 16 residues. The CDR3 region has the DNA TGCGCCAGCAGCTTGGACAGGGGAGGTGTTTTGTCACCCCTCCACTTT. Encoded protein: CASSLDRGGVLSPLHF.

V is TRBV11-2 and J is TRBJ2-5, with 8 bases that match TRBD2. With V trimmed by 3 bases and J by 1 base, 1 base remained unmatched. CDR1 and CDR2 from the germline V gene are SGHAT and FQNNGV. The CDR3 runs 14 residues. The CDR3 is CASSFRGGQETQYF. The CDR3 DNA reads as TGTGCCAGCAGCTTTCGGGGGGGCCAAGAGACCCAGTACTTC.

The CDR3 sequence: CASSFLREGYATDTQYF. The CDR3 region has the DNA TGTGCCAGCAGCTTTTTACGGGAGGGCTATGCGACAGATACGCAGTATTTT. The chain uses TRBV13 and TRBJ2-3; 8 bases line up with TRBD2. The CDR3 contains 17 residues. CDR1 is PRHDT, CDR2 FYEKMQ, per germline (reference sequence). The V segment lost 3 bases and the J segment 3 bases; nucleotides outside the gene matches: 11.

The V gene is TRBV19, the J gene TRBJ1-5; the D gene is possibly TRBD1 (6 bases). V lost 3 bases to trimming and J lost 2 bases, with 17 bases between them. The CDR3 consists of 17 residues. Per germline, CDR1 LNHDA and CDR2 SQIVND (reference sequence). The CDR3 loop reads CASSIAFSGDGNQPQHF. The CDR3 DNA reads TGTGCCAGTAGTATCGCTTTCTCAGGGGACGGCAATCAGCCCCAGCATTTT.

The rearrangement joins TRBV4-3 to TRBJ2-3; possibly TRBD2 for D (6 bases). V dropped 0 bases and J dropped 10 bases, with 17 bases sitting between them. This CDR3 has 15 residues. Germline V gene lookup returns CDR1 LGHNA and CDR2 YSLEER. CDR3 DNA: TGCGCCAGCAGCCAAGACCGGGCGGAGGGAGCAGCGCAGTATTTT. This gives the protein CASSQDRAEGAAQYF.